Following are 23 T cell receptor beta chains from one sample sequenced in a study of T cell responses to AZD1222 COVID-19 vaccine. Libraries were prepared by immunoSEQ multiplex PCR; TCRdb keeps only in-frame clonotypes and omits some of them. The sample holds 120,000 or so clones, approximately 90% seen once. The material was peripheral blood, obtained 28 days after the second dose of the MenACWY control vaccine. Source of these receptors: an adult who received the MenACWY meningococcal vaccine as a control.

The rearrangement uses TRBV12-3 or TRBV12-4 and TRBJ1-2; D perhaps matches TRBD1 (5 bases). The CDR3 covers 13 residues. V dropped 7 bases and J dropped 6 bases, with 15 bases sitting between them. CDR3 sequence (DNA): TGTGCCAGCATTGGGGCTCAGATGAATGGCTACACCTTC. This gives the protein CASIGAQMNGYTF.

The chain combines TRBV5-1 with TRBJ2-7, with 13 bases that match TRBD2. Looked up from germline, CDR1 is SGHRS and CDR2 is YFSETQ. V lost 4 bases, J lost 5 bases, and 6 bases stayed unmatched. This CDR3 has 15 residues. The CDR3 here is CASSAGLAGVHEQYF. CDR3 coding DNA: TGCGCCAGCAGCGCCGGACTAGCGGGAGTCCACGAGCAGTACTTC. Together with reference TRBV5-1 and TRBJ2-7, the CDR3 gives the full variable domain: KAGVTQTPRYLIKTRGQQVTLSCSPISGHRSVSWYQQTPGQGLQFLFEYFSETQRNKGNFPGRFSGRQFSNSRSEMNVSTLELGDSALYLCASSAGLAGVHEQYFGPGTRLTVT.

This clone turned up a few times. This CDR3 is CASSYSRWEGNEQFF. DNA of the CDR3: TGTGCCAGCAGTTACTCGAGGTGGGAAGGGAATGAGCAGTTCTTC. The chain couples TRBV6-2 or TRBV6-3 to TRBJ2-1; no firm D call. This CDR3 spans 15 amino acids. V lost 0 bases, J lost 7 bases, and 13 bases lay in between. The germline V gene encodes CDR1 MNHEY and CDR2 SVGEGT.

The sample holds one count of this clone. The V call is TRBV18, the J call TRBJ2-7; D is ambiguous. The CDR3 consists of 14 residues. CDR1 KGHSH and CDR2 LQKENI come from the germline V gene. Deletions cut 3 bases from V and 4 bases from J, with 13 bases between. CDR3 coding DNA: TGTGCCAGCTCACCGGAAAACAGTCTATACGAGCAGTACGTC. Amino acid sequence: CASSPENSLYEQYV.

The gene calls are TRBV15 and TRBJ1-5; a weak D match, TRBD1 (5 bases). Germline assignment: CDR1 LNHNV and CDR2 YYDKDF (reference sequence). This CDR3 spans 16 amino acids. Trimming shortened V by 0 bases and J by 4 bases, and 13 bases separated the two germline ends. The CDR3 DNA follows: TGTGCCACCAGCAGAGACCTGGGACGGTCAAATCAGCCCCAGCATTTT. This gives the protein CATSRDLGRSNQPQHF.

CDR3 in amino acids: CASSEGTGDYNEQFF. The CDR3 DNA sequence: TGTGCCAGCAGTGAGGGGACAGGGGACTACAATGAGCAGTTCTTC. The chain uses TRBV6-4 and TRBJ2-1; 10 bases line up with TRBD1. Germline V gives CDR1 MRHNA, CDR2 SNTAGT. The CDR3 is made up of 15 amino acids. V lost 3 bases, J lost 3 bases, and 2 bases stayed unmatched.

This clone appeared once. The rearrangement uses TRBV25-1 and TRBJ2-5; 7 bases match TRBD1. CDR1 is MGHDK, CDR2 SYGVNS, per germline. The trim removed 4 bases at V and 5 bases at J, leaving 10 bases unmatched. This CDR3 has 15 amino acids. The CDR3: CASSALQGSMETQYF. The CDR3 nucleotides read TGTGCCAGCAGTGCACTACAGGGGTCGATGGAGACCCAGTACTTC.

In this sample, this clone turned up once. The V call is TRBV7-2, the J call TRBJ2-5; D uncertain. Germline V gives CDR1 SGHTA, CDR2 FQGNSA. The CDR3 runs 12 residues. Between the trimmed V and J ends, which lost 5 bases and 0 bases, there was a span of 4 bases. CDR3 sequence: CASSAYQETQYF. CDR3 in DNA: TGTGCCAGCAGCGCGTACCAAGAGACCCAGTACTTC. Using reference TRBV7-2 and TRBJ2-5 for the parts outside the CDR3, the full variable domain is GAGVSQSPSNKVTEKGKDVELRCDPISGHTALYWYRQSLGQGLEFLIYFQGNSAPDKSGLPSDRFSAERTGGSVSTLTIQRTQQEDSAVYLCASSAYQETQYFGPGTRLLVL.

The chain carries TRBV4-1 and TRBJ2-3, with D tentatively TRBD1 or TRBD2 (5 bases each). Deletions cut 0 bases from V and 4 bases from J, with 14 bases between. Germline V gives CDR1 MGHRA, CDR2 YSYEKL. CDR3 length: 16 amino acids. The CDR3 region is CASSQDPGTGSDTQYF. CDR3 coding DNA: TGCGCCAGCAGCCAAGATCCAGGGACGGGTTCAGATACGCAGTATTTT.

The chain joins TRBV18 to TRBJ1-5; D not certain. Germline-derived CDR1 and CDR2 are KGHSH and LQKENI. CDR3 length equals 13 residues. With 3 bases removed from V and 1 base from J, the gap between germline ends came to 4 bases. The CDR3 DNA sequence: TGTGCCAGCTCACCCGTCAGCAATCAGCCCCAGCATTTT. Translated, it gives CASSPVSNQPQHF.

This sequence joins TRBV6-5 and TRBJ1-2; D ambiguous. Germline lookup yields CDR1 MNHEY and CDR2 SVGAGI. V gave up 4 bases and J gave up 4 bases, with 19 bases separating them. This CDR3 contains 16 residues. The CDR3 sequence is CASSLREQALAYGYTF. The CDR3 nucleotides are TGTGCCAGCAGTTTGAGGGAGCAGGCCCTGGCCTATGGCTACACCTTC.

The V and J genes are TRBV6-5 and TRBJ2-5, with TRBD2 matching over 13 bases. The CDR3 is 15 residues long. V gave up 4 bases and J gave up 5 bases; unmatched junction bases: 4. Per the germline V gene, CDR1 is MNHEY and CDR2 is SVGAGI. In DNA, the CDR3 is TGTGCCAGCAGTTCGACTAGCGGGGGGCGGGAGACCCAGTACTTC. Amino acid sequence: CASSSTSGGRETQYF.

The chain uses TRBV2 and TRBJ2-5; D gene ambiguous. The CDR3 length is 16 residues. Looked up from germline, CDR1 is SNHLY and CDR2 is FYNNEI. V lost 6 bases and J 1 base, leaving 18 bases between the germline ends. CDR3 DNA: TGTGCCAGCAGCCTACGTCCCCTCTGGGGCCAAGAGACCCAGTACTTC. Its translation: CASSLRPLWGQETQYF. Full variable domain (rest looked up from reference TRBV2 and TRBJ2-5): EPEVTQTPSHQVTQMGQEVILRCVPISNHLYFYWYRQILGQKVEFLVSFYNNEISEKSEIFDDQFSVERPDGSNFTLKIRSTKLEDSAMYFCASSLRPLWGQETQYFGPGTRLLVL.

This clone appeared a single time. The chain joins TRBV7-9 to TRBJ1-3, with D possibly matching TRBD1 (5 bases). The CDR3 is 13 amino acids. The germline gives CDR1 SEHNR, CDR2 FQNEAQ (reference sequence). Trimming shortened V by 5 bases and J by 8 bases, and 13 bases separated the two germline ends. The CDR3 nucleotides are TGTGCCAGCAGCCCCCGGGGCAAGGACACCATATATTTT. It is translated as CASSPRGKDTIYF.

CDR3 amino acids: CASSRSDTQYF. CDR3 nucleotide sequence: TGTGCCAGCAGCCGCTCAGATACGCAGTATTTT. This chain uses TRBV28 with TRBJ2-3; D is undetermined. This CDR3 is 11 amino acids long. Trimming left V 6 bases short and J 4 bases short, with 5 bases between. Germline values: CDR1 MDHEN, CDR2 SYDVKM.

The J gene is TRBJ2-1, the V gene TRBV19, with 14 bases lining up with TRBD2. Germline V gene lookup returns CDR1 LNHDA and CDR2 SQIVND (reference sequence). The CDR3 extends over 17 amino acids. After removal of 0 bases from V and 8 bases from J, the junction contained 6 bases not matched to a gene. The CDR3 region has the DNA TGTGCCAGTAGTATAGATTCCGGGACTAGCGGGAGCTATGAGCAGTTCTTC. Protein sequence: CASSIDSGTSGSYEQFF.

The rearrangement links TRBV7-9 to TRBJ2-5; TRBD2 aligns across 10 bases. The junction had 10 bases not matched to a gene; V was cut back by 1 base and J by 5 bases. Germline loops: CDR1 SEHNR, CDR2 FQNEAQ (reference sequence). The CDR3 totals 17 residues. CDR3 sequence (DNA): TGTGCCAGCAGCTTAGGGCTAGCGGGGGAGAGAGTGGAGACCCAGTACTTC. This encodes CASSLGLAGERVETQYF.

The V and J genes are TRBV7-2 and TRBJ2-7; possibly TRBD1 for D (5 bases). V lost 1 base to trimming and J lost 7 bases, with 14 bases between them. The CDR3 length is 14 residues. CDR1 SGHTA and CDR2 FQGNSA come from the germline V gene. The CDR3 DNA follows: TGTGCCAGCAGCTTAGAAAGGGGCCTTAGTGAGCAGTACTTC. Translated, it gives CASSLERGLSEQYF. Looking up the rest from reference TRBV7-2 and TRBJ2-7 gives the full variable domain: GAGVSQSPSNKVTEKGKDVELRCDPISGHTALYWYRQSLGQGLEFLIYFQGNSAPDKSGLPSDRFSAERTGGSVSTLTIQRTQQEDSAVYLCASSLERGLSEQYFGPGTRLTVT.

The chain carries TRBV6-5 and TRBJ2-7, with 9 bases matching TRBD1. The CDR3 consists of 14 residues. The V and J ends lost 8 bases and 4 bases, in that order; junction bases with no gene match: 9. Per germline, CDR1 MNHEY and CDR2 SVGAGI. The chain's CDR3 is CASGLTGQGYEQYF. CDR3 in DNA: TGTGCCAGCGGGCTCACGGGACAGGGATACGAGCAGTACTTC.

The chain recombines TRBV7-9 with TRBJ2-3; 10 nucleotides match TRBD1. J was trimmed by 1 base and V by 7 bases; bases with no gene match: 5. The CDR3 is made up of 15 amino acids. Germline V gene sequence: CDR1 SEHNR, CDR2 FQNEAQ (reference sequence). CDR3 residues: CASTPGTGGTDTQYF. CDR3 sequence (DNA): TGTGCCAGCACCCCCGGGACAGGGGGCACAGATACGCAGTATTTT.

This chain joins TRBV5-5 and TRBJ2-2; D may be TRBD1 (6 bases). The CDR3 runs 14 residues. The germline CDR1 and CDR2 sequences are SGHKS and YYEKEE (reference sequence). Trimming cost V 4 bases and J 5 bases, with 12 bases left between them. The chain's CDR3 is CASSLTGGTGELFF. The DNA for the CDR3 is TGTGCCAGCAGCCTGACAGGCGGAACCGGGGAGCTGTTTTTT.

The chain recombines TRBV15 with TRBJ2-5; TRBD1 or TRBD2 may be the D gene (5 bases each). Germline V gene lookup returns CDR1 LNHNV and CDR2 YYDKDF (reference sequence). V was trimmed by 0 bases and J by 2 bases, leaving 13 bases between them. This CDR3 spans 16 amino acids. The CDR3 loop is CATSRDFSRGQETQYF. The CDR3 DNA reads TGTGCCACCAGCAGAGATTTTTCGAGGGGACAAGAGACCCAGTACTTC.

This clone was observed a few times. The rearrangement uses TRBV2 and TRBJ1-1; weak D call: TRBD1 (6 bases). The V gene lost 7 bases and the J gene lost 5 bases, with 14 bases spanning the gap. The CDR3 is 13 residues long. Germline V gene data show CDR1 as SNHLY and CDR2 as FYNNEI. The chain's CDR3 is CASTILTGTEAFF. The CDR3 DNA follows: TGTGCCAGCACCATCTTGACAGGTACTGAAGCTTTCTTT.